Given below is one T cell receptor beta chain in context. Measured with immunoSEQ multiplex PCR; TCRdb has only the in-frame clones, and not every one. The sample lists 100,000 or so clones, approximately 89% occurring once. The CDR3 consists of 14 residues. The germline V gene encodes CDR1 SGHRS and CDR2 YFSETQ. The V segment lost 8 bases and the J segment 1 base; nucleotides outside the gene matches: 5. This specimen comes from a study of blood T cell repertoires in COVID-19. Study details: Samples taken during acute and convalescent COVID-19 were collected in the United States, Italy and Spain.

The chain employs TRBV5-1 and TRBJ1-1, with 10 nucleotides matching TRBD1. Sequenced: peripheral blood. The sequence was obtained from a man aged 55 to 70 with acute or convalescent COVID-19. The DNA for the CDR3 is TGCGCCAGTGGACAGGGGGGGAAGAACACTGAAGCTTTCTTT. It encodes CASGQGGKNTEAFF.